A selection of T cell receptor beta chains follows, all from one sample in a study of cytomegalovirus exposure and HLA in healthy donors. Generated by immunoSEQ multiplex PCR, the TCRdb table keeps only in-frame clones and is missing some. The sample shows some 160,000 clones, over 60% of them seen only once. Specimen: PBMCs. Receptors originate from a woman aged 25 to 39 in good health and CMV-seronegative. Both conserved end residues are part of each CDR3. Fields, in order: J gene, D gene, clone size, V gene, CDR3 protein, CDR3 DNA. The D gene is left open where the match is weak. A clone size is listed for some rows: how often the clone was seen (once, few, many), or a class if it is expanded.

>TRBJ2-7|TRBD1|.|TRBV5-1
CASSLEGQGDYEQYF
TGCGCCAGCAGCTTGGAGGGACAGGGGGACTACGAGCAGTACTTC
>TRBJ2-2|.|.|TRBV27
CASSLSFGPGELFF
TGTGCCAGCAGTTTATCGTTCGGTCCCGGGGAGCTGTTTTTT
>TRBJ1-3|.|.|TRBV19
CASSIEGRRMPGNTIYF
TGTGCCAGTAGTATAGAGGGTCGGAGGATGCCAGGAAACACCATATATTTT
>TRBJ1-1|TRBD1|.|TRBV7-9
CASSWPRDSATWATEAFF
TGTGCCAGCAGCTGGCCCCGGGACAGTGCAACTTGGGCCACTGAAGCTTTCTTT
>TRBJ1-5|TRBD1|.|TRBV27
CASRGQGGYQPQHF
TGTGCCAGCAGGGGACAGGGGGGCTATCAGCCCCAGCATTTT
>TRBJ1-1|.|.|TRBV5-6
CASSLAPGNTEAFF
TGTGCCAGCAGCTTGGCCCCGGGGAACACTGAAGCTTTCTTT
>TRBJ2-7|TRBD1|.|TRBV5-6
CASSLVGTGPHEQYF
TGTGCCAGCAGCTTGGTTGGGACAGGGCCCCACGAGCAGTACTTC
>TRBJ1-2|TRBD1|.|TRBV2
CASSEYAGGNYGYTF
TGTGCCAGCAGTGAATATGCAGGGGGAAACTATGGCTACACCTTC
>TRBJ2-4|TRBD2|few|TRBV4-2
CASSQDDSGGAIQYF
TGTGCCAGCAGCCAAGATGATAGCGGGGGAGCCATTCAGTACTTC
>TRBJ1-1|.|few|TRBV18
CASSPTLAEAFF
TGTGCCAGCTCACCAACCTTAGCTGAAGCTTTCTTT
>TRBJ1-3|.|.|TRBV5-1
CASSLDGGSNRNTIYF
TGCGCCAGCAGCTTGGACGGGGGGTCTAATAGAAACACCATATATTTT
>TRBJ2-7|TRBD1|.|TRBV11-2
CASSLEGGQVPYEQYF
TGTGCCAGCAGCTTAGAGGGGGGACAGGTCCCCTACGAGCAGTACTTC
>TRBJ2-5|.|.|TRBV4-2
CASSPRHEGLQETQYF
TGTGCCAGCAGCCCCCGCCATGAGGGTCTACAAGAGACCCAGTACTTC
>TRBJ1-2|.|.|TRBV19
CASSIVGRLDYGYTF
TGTGCCAGTAGTATAGTGGGCAGGCTTGACTATGGCTACACCTTC
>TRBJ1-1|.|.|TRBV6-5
CASSYLEGWNTEAFF
TGTGCCAGCAGTTACCTGGAGGGTTGGAACACTGAAGCTTTCTTT
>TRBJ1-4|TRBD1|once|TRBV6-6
CASSYNRGGPEKLFF
TGTGCCAGCAGTTACAACAGGGGGGGCCCTGAAAAACTGTTTTTT
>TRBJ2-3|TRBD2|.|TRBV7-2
CASSAGGGPDTQYF
TGTGCCAGCAGCGCGGGGGGGGGCCCAGATACGCAGTATTTT
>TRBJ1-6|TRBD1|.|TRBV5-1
CASSSQGDNSPLHF
TGCGCCAGCAGCTCCCAGGGGGATAATTCACCCCTCCACTTT
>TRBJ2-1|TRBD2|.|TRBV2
CASSELAGSDNEQFF
TGTGCCAGCAGTGAACTAGCGGGGTCGGACAATGAGCAGTTCTTC
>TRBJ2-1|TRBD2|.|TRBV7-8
CASSRGLAYNEQFF
TGTGCCAGCAGCCGAGGACTAGCTTACAATGAGCAGTTCTTC
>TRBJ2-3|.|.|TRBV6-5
CASSDWGDQDTQYF
TGTGCCAGCAGTGATTGGGGGGATCAAGATACGCAGTATTTT
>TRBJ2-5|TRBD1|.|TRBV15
CATSGRGQGWGETQYF
TGTGCCACCAGCGGAAGGGGACAGGGATGGGGAGAGACCCAGTACTTC
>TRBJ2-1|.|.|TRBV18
CASSGNTGNEQFF
TGTGCCAGCTCCGGCAACACAGGCAATGAGCAGTTCTTC
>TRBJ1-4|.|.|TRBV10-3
CAISESAEALFF
TGTGCCATCAGTGAGTCGGCGGAAGCTCTGTTTTTT
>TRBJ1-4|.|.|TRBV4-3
CASSQTLPPRGDEKLFF
TGCGCCAGCAGCCAAACTCTACCTCCCAGGGGAGACGAAAAACTGTTTTTT
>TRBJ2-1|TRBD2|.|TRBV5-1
CASSSSGGAYNEQFF
TGCGCCAGCAGCAGTAGCGGGGGGGCTTACAATGAGCAGTTCTTC
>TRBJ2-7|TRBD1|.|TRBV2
CVSSRTGINEQYF
TGTGTCAGCAGCCGGACAGGGATCAACGAGCAGTACTTC
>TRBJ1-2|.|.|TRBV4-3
CASSKGFGQIYGYTF
TGCGCCAGCAGCAAAGGGTTCGGACAGATCTATGGCTACACCTTC
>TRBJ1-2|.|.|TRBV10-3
CAISESTGNYGYTF
TGTGCCATCAGTGAGTCGACTGGGAACTATGGCTACACCTTC
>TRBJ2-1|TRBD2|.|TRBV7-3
CASSLRPVGTSGGDNSYNEQFF
TGTGCCAGCAGCTTACGCCCCGTGGGAACTAGCGGGGGGGACAACTCCTACAATGAGCAGTTCTTC
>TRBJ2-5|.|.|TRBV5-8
CASTRPPREVGGYF
TGTGCCAGCACAAGGCCCCCGAGGGAGGTTGGGGGGTACTTC
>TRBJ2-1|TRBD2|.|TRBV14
CASSQVRSRASWTSSYNEQFF
TGTGCCAGCAGCCAAGTAAGGAGCAGGGCATCCTGGACTAGCTCCTACAATGAGCAGTTCTTC
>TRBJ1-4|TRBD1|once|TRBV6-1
CASEKDRGLEKLFF
TGTGCCAGCGAAAAGGACAGGGGGCTGGAAAAACTGTTTTTT
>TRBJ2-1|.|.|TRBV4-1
CASSQDRGSPFEQFF
TGCGCCAGCAGCCAAGACAGGGGTAGCCCATTTGAGCAGTTCTTC
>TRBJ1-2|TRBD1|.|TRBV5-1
CASSPGTGGDGYTF
TGCGCCAGCAGCCCGGGGACAGGGGGCGATGGCTACACCTTC
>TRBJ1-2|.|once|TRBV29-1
CSVPGLYGYTF
TGCAGCGTTCCAGGCCTTTATGGCTACACCTTC
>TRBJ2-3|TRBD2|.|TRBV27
CASRLGTSDNTDTQYF
TGTGCCAGCAGGTTAGGGACTAGCGACAACACAGATACGCAGTATTTT
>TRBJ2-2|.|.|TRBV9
CASAAEDSITGELFF
TGTGCCAGCGCAGCGGAGGACAGCATCACCGGGGAGCTGTTTTTT
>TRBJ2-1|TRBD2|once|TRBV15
CATSRFKAGASYNEQFF
TGTGCCACCAGCAGATTCAAAGCGGGGGCCTCCTACAATGAGCAGTTCTTC
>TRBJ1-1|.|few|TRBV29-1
CSVGSDSNTEAFF
TGCAGCGTTGGTTCAGACTCGAACACTGAAGCTTTCTTT
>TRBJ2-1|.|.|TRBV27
CASSPGLYNEQFF
TGTGCCAGCAGTCCCGGACTGTACAATGAGCAGTTCTTC
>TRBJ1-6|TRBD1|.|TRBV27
CASSLGQGNSPLHF
TGTGCCAGCAGCCTAGGACAGGGAAACTCACCCCTCCACTTT
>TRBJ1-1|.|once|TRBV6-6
CASSFRQNTEAFF
TGTGCCAGCAGTTTCAGACAGAACACTGAAGCTTTCTTT
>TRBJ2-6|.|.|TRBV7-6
CASSLDQRNFAGANVLTF
TGTGCCAGCAGCTTAGATCAGCGAAACTTTGCTGGGGCCAACGTCCTGACTTTC